The 20 T cell receptor beta chains below all came from one sample that was sequenced in a study of blood T cell repertoires in COVID-19. Profiling relied on immunoSEQ multiplex PCR, and the TCRdb table lists in-frame clones only, not all of them. The table records approximately 72,000 clones, roughly 86% of them present only once. Sequenced input: peripheral blood. The receptors were sampled from a man aged 45-65 years with acute or convalescent COVID-19.

This clone came up once. The chain carries TRBV5-6 and TRBJ1-5; TRBD1 matches at 7 bases. Losses at the gene ends were 2 bases for V and 5 bases for J; bases not matched to a gene: 4. Germline CDR1 and CDR2: SGHDT and YYEEEE. This CDR3 comprises 14 residues. The CDR3 loop reads CASSFGTADQPQHF. The CDR3 coding sequence is TGTGCCAGCAGCTTTGGGACAGCCGATCAGCCCCAGCATTTT.

The chain has TRBV15 and TRBJ2-2; D is undetermined. V dropped 7 bases and J dropped 7 bases, with 10 bases sitting between them. Per the germline V gene, CDR1 is LNHNV and CDR2 is YYDKDF (reference sequence). This CDR3 region has 12 residues. CDR3 protein: CATMEGDGELFF. The DNA of the CDR3 is TGTGCCACCATGGAAGGAGACGGGGAGCTGTTTTTT.

Concerning this clone: This CDR3 is also generated by other DNA sequences in the sample. This CDR3 reads CASSLGRGETQYF. The CDR3 DNA is TGCGCCAGCAGCTTGGGACGCGGAGAGACCCAGTACTTC. The J gene is TRBJ2-5, the V gene TRBV5-1; D not certain. The V end was cut by 0 bases, the J end by 4 bases, with 7 bases between. In germline, CDR1 is SGHRS, CDR2 YFSETQ. This CDR3 is built from 13 residues.

The CDR3 loop reads CASSLDPGALSGELFF. In DNA, the CDR3 is TGTGCCAGCAGCTTAGATCCAGGCGCCTTAAGCGGGGAGCTGTTTTTT. This chain links TRBV11-2 with TRBJ2-2; D unclear. Trimming removed 0 bases at V and 7 bases at J, with 15 bases between. The CDR3 loop spans 16 amino acids. Germline CDR1 reads SGHAT; CDR2 reads FQNNGV.

The chain carries TRBV5-1 and TRBJ1-2, with D possibly matching TRBD1 (6 bases). CDR1 and CDR2 from the germline V gene are SGHRS and YFSETQ. The CDR3 sequence is 15 residues long. Trimming stripped 0 bases from V and 4 bases from J, with 13 bases between. As DNA, the CDR3 is TGCGCCAGCAGCTTGGAGCCAGGGGCGCGCTATGGCTACACCTTC. Translation: CASSLEPGARYGYTF.

The genes are TRBV12-5 and TRBJ2-2, with D tentatively TRBD1 (8 bases). Trimming removed 0 bases from V and 1 base from J, with 15 bases in between. Looked up from germline, CDR1 is LGHNT and CDR2 is FRNRAP. The CDR3 has 18 amino acids. The CDR3 sequence is CASGLVLGGTGNTGELFF. The CDR3 DNA reads as TGTGCTAGTGGTTTGGTACTCGGGGGGACAGGGAACACCGGGGAGCTGTTTTTT.

The V call is TRBV3-1 (or the pseudogene TRBV3-2), the J call TRBJ2-7; D not resolved. Trimming removed 1 base at V and 3 bases at J, with 10 bases between. The CDR3 consists of 14 residues. The germline V gene has CDR1 LGHDT and CDR2 YNNKEL (reference sequence). As DNA, the CDR3 is TGTGCCAGCAGCCAAGTCAACAGATACTACGAGCAGTACTTC. Encoded protein: CASSQVNRYYEQYF.

The V and J genes are TRBV27 and TRBJ1-2; 7 bases match TRBD1. V shed 2 bases and J 6 bases; nucleotides not matched to a gene: 6. CDR1 is MNHEY and CDR2 is SMNVEV in the germline V gene (reference sequence). The CDR3 runs to 14 residues. The CDR3 is CASSLIGTVDGYTF. The CDR3 coding sequence is TGTGCCAGCAGTTTAATCGGGACAGTGGATGGCTACACCTTC.

J is TRBJ2-5 and V is TRBV19; D remains ambiguous. The CDR3 spans 11 residues. Germline V gives CDR1 LNHDA, CDR2 SQIVND (reference sequence). The ends were cut back, 3 bases at V and 5 bases at J, with 4 bases in the middle. CDR3 in amino acids: CASSMRETQYF. Written as DNA, the CDR3 is TGTGCCAGTAGTATGAGGGAGACCCAGTACTTC.

The V gene is TRBV12-3 or TRBV12-4, the J gene TRBJ2-7; maybe TRBD2 (5 bases). V gave up 5 bases and J gave up 3 bases, with 11 bases separating them. The CDR3 covers 13 residues. CDR3 nucleotide sequence: TGTGCCAGCAGTCGAACCGGGGTCTACGAGCAGTACTTC. Amino acid sequence: CASSRTGVYEQYF.

This chain uses TRBV5-1 with TRBJ2-1, with 8 bases aligning to TRBD2. The CDR3 runs 15 residues. Germline CDR1 reads SGHRS; CDR2 reads YFSETQ. With 7 bases clipped from V and 3 bases from J, the junction kept 9 bases outside the gene matches. CDR3 region: CASGPVAGNYNEQFF. DNA for the CDR3: TGCGCCAGCGGCCCCGTAGCGGGGAACTACAATGAGCAGTTCTTC.

J is TRBJ2-1 and V is TRBV5-4; 8 nucleotides align to TRBD1. Looked up from germline, CDR1 is SGHNT and CDR2 is YYREEE (reference sequence). The CDR3 has 16 amino acids. Trimming removed 0 bases from V and 1 base from J; junction bases left unmatched: 3. CDR3 amino acids: CASSLDGQGSYNEQFF. As DNA, the CDR3 is TGTGCCAGCAGCTTGGATGGACAGGGTTCCTACAATGAGCAGTTCTTC.

The CDR3 nucleotides read TGTGCCACCAGGGGGGAAAGCGGGGGTACTGGTGAGCAGTTCTTC. Amino acids: CATRGESGGTGEQFF. The rearrangement joins TRBV24-1 to TRBJ2-1; 8 bases map to TRBD2. The V gene's germline CDR1 is KGHDR and CDR2 SFDVKD. CDR3 length: 15 amino acids. V lost 7 bases, J lost 9 bases, and 13 bases stayed unmatched.

This rearrangement joins TRBV19 to TRBJ2-6; no definite D call. CDR1 is LNHDA, CDR2 SQIVND, per germline (reference sequence). The CDR3 length is 15 residues. V lost 7 bases to trimming and J lost 0 bases, with 10 bases between them. CDR3 sequence: CASNGANSGANVLTF. For the CDR3, the DNA is TGTGCCAGTAACGGAGCGAACTCTGGGGCCAACGTCCTGACTTTC.

This chain links TRBV5-4 with TRBJ1-2, with 11 bases matching TRBD1. CDR1 SGHNT and CDR2 YYREEE come from the germline V gene (reference sequence). The CDR3 runs to 15 residues. Trimming at V came to 5 bases and at J to 4 bases, leaving 7 bases not matched to a gene. CDR3 residues: CASRSLGQGGYGYTF. CDR3 in DNA: TGTGCCAGCAGGAGCTTGGGACAGGGGGGCTATGGCTACACCTTC.

V is TRBV25-1 and J is TRBJ2-5; D may be TRBD1 (5 bases). V was shortened by 0 bases and J by 5 bases, with 13 bases between the two germline ends. The CDR3 consists of 15 residues. Germline V gives CDR1 MGHDK, CDR2 SYGVNS. CDR3 loop: CASSEYFRTWETQYF. CDR3 in DNA: TGTGCCAGCAGTGAATACTTCCGGACATGGGAGACCCAGTACTTC.

The chain is built from TRBV7-8 and TRBJ2-3; 12 bases are a match to TRBD2. Trimming at V came to 2 bases and at J to 5 bases, leaving 5 bases not matched to a gene. The CDR3 length is 16 residues. Germline V lookup: CDR1 SGHVS, CDR2 FQNEAQ. CDR3 in DNA: TGTGCCAGCAGCTTATGGACTAGCGGGGCCAAAGATACGCAGTATTTT. Translated, it gives CASSLWTSGAKDTQYF.

This sequence joins TRBV9 and TRBJ2-3; 9 bases match TRBD2. Losses at the gene ends were 2 bases for V and 6 bases for J; bases not matched to a gene: 4. The length of the CDR3 is 14 residues. Germline CDR1 is SGDLS and CDR2 is YYNGEE. As DNA, the CDR3 is TGTGCCAGCAGCGTTGCGGGGGGGCGGGATACGCAGTATTTT. It codes for CASSVAGGRDTQYF.

This clone has only a few counts. Written as DNA, the CDR3 is TGTGCCAGTAGAGGCGGGGAGCTGTTTTTT. This codes for CASRGGELFF. The chain employs TRBV2 and TRBJ2-2; D remains unclear. Germline CDR1 and CDR2: SNHLY and FYNNEI. The CDR3 extends over 10 amino acids. The V gene lost 9 bases and the J gene lost 7 bases, with 6 bases spanning the gap.

This clone has a single count. The chain employs TRBV27 and TRBJ2-7; D possibly corresponds to TRBD1 (5 bases). The CDR3 sequence is 13 residues long. Germline CDR1 and CDR2: MNHEY and SMNVEV (reference sequence). Trimming cost V 5 bases and J 1 base, with 9 bases left between them. For the CDR3, the DNA is TGTGCCAGCAGTAAGGGGTCTTCCTACGAGCAGTACTTC. Amino acid sequence: CASSKGSSYEQYF.